This note documents a single TCR beta chain sequence. The antigen is not known. From germline, CDR1 is KGHSH and CDR2 LQKENI. This CDR3 contains 14 residues. The V segment lost 5 bases and the J segment 6 bases; nucleotides outside the gene matches: 9. The data originate from a study of cytomegalovirus exposure and HLA in healthy donors. Study-wide points: The classifier was said to identify cytomegalovirus status with high specificity and sensitivity.

The donors comprised healthy bone marrow donors. Nobody recorded the CMV serostatus of this donor. PCR amplification relied on 60 Vbeta primers (plus 13 Jbeta primers). Generated by immunoSEQ multiplex PCR, the TCRdb table keeps only in-frame clones and is missing some. The repertoire holds about 70,000 clones, roughly 74% seen once, with roughly an eighth in the top ten. Material: PBMCs. This receptor was taken from a human donor in good health. V and J are TRBV18 and TRBJ1-1, with 7 bases that match TRBD1. The CDR3 sequence: CASSAVQGTAEAFF. The CDR3 DNA sequence: TGTGCCAGCTCAGCTGTACAGGGGACGGCTGAAGCTTTCTTT. The complete variable domain, with remaining parts taken from reference TRBV18 and TRBJ1-1, reads NAGVMQNPRHLVRRRGQEARLRCSPMKGHSHVYWYRQLPEEGLKFMVYLQKENIIDESGMPKERFSAEFPKEGPSILRIQQVVRGDSAAYFCASSAVQGTAEAFFGQGTRLTVV.